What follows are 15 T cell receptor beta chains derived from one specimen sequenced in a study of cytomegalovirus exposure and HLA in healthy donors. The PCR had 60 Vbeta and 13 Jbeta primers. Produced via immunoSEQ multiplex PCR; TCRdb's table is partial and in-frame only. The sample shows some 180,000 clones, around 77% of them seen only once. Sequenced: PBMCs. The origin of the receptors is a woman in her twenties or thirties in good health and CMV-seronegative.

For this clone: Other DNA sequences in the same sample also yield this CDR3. CDR3 nucleotide sequence: TGCGCCAGCAGCGGGACAGGGGGGAATCAGCCCCAGCATTTT. Translation gives CASSGTGGNQPQHF. The gene calls are TRBV10-2 and TRBJ1-5; 11 bases are a match to TRBD1. Trimming took 6 bases from V and 4 from J; bases not matched to a gene: 2. This CDR3 region has 14 residues. CDR1 and CDR2 (germline): WSHSY, SAAADI.

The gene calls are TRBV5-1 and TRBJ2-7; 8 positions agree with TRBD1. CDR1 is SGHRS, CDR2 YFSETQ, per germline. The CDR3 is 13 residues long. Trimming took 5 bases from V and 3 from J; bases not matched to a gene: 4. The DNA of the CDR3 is TGCGCCAGCAGGGGACAGGAATTCTACGAGCAGTACTTC. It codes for CASRGQEFYEQYF. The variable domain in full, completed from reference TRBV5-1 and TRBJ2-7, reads KAGVTQTPRYLIKTRGQQVTLSCSPISGHRSVSWYQQTPGQGLQFLFEYFSETQRNKGNFPGRFSGRQFSNSRSEMNVSTLELGDSALYLCASRGQEFYEQYFGPGTRLTVT.

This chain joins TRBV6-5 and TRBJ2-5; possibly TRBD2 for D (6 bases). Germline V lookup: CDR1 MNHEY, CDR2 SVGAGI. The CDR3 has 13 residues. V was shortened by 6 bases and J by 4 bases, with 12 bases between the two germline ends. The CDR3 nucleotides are TGTGCCAGCAGCTTTAGCGGATTAGAGACCCAGTACTTC. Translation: CASSFSGLETQYF.

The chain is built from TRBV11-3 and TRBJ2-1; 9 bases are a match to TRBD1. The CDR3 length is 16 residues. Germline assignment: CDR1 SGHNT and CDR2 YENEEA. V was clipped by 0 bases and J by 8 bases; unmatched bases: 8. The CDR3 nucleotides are TGTGCCAGCAGCTTAGACCCAGTAACAGGGGGCTATGAGCAGTTCTTC. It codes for CASSLDPVTGGYEQFF. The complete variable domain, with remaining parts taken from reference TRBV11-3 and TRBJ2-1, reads EAGVVQSPRYKIIEKKQPVAFWCNPISGHNTLYWYLQNLGQGPELLIRYENEEAVDDSQLPKDRFSAERLKGVDSTLKIQPAELGDSAVYLCASSLDPVTGGYEQFFGPGTRLTVL.

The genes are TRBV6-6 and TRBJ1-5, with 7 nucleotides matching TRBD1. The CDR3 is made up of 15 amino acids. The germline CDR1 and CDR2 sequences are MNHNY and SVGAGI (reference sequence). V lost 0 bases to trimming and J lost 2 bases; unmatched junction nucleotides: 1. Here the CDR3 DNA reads TGTGCCAGCAGTTACTCCGGACAGGGCAATCAGCCCCAGCATTTT. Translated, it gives CASSYSGQGNQPQHF.

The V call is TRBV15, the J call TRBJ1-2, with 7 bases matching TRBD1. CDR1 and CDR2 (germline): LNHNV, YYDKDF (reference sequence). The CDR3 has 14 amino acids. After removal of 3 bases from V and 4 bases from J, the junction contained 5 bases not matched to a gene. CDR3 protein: CATSRDSGGYGYTF. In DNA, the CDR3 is TGTGCCACCAGCAGGGATTCAGGGGGCTATGGCTACACCTTC.

CDR3 protein: CASSLGRESIREQYF. The CDR3 coding sequence is TGTGCCAGCTCCCTCGGACGGGAAAGTATACGCGAGCAGTACTTC. The chain uses TRBV18 and TRBJ2-7; weak D call: TRBD2 (5 bases). Looked up from germline, CDR1 is KGHSH and CDR2 is LQKENI. This CDR3 is 15 amino acids long. V shed 6 bases and J shed 6 bases, with 21 bases lying between them.

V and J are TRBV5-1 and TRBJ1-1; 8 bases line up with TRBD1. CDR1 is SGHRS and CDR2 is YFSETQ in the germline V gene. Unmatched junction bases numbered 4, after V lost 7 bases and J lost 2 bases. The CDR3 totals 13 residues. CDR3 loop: CASAGQENTEAFF. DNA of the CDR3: TGCGCCAGCGCGGGACAGGAAAACACTGAAGCTTTCTTT.

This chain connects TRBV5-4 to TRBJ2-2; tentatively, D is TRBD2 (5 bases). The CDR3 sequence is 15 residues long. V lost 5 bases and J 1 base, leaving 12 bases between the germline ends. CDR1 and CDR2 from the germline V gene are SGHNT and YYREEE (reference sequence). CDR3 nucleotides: TGTGCCAGCAGTTTACCAGGACTGAACACCGGGGAGCTGTTTTTT. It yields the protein CASSLPGLNTGELFF.

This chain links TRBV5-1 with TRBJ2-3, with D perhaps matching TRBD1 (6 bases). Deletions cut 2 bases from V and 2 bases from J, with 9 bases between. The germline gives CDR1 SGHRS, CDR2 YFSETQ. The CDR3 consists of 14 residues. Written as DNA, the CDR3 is TGCGCCAGCAGCTTACAGGGAGCCACAGATACGCAGTATTTT. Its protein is CASSLQGATDTQYF.

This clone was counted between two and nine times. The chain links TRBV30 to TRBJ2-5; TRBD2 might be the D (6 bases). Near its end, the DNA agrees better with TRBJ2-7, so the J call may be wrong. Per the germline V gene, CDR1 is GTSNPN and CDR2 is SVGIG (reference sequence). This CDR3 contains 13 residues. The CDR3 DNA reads TGTGCCTGCTTATGGGGGGAATCCTACGAGCAGTACTTC. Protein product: CACLWGESYEQYF.

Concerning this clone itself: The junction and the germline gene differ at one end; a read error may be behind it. CDR3 nucleotide sequence: TGTGCCAGCAGCCTTTACCAGACCGGGACAGCCTTCTTC. Protein sequence: CASSLYQTGTAFF. This sequence joins TRBV7-9 and TRBJ1-2; 7 bases match TRBD1. CDR1 SEHNR and CDR2 FQNEAQ come from the germline V gene (reference sequence). The CDR3 extends over 13 amino acids.

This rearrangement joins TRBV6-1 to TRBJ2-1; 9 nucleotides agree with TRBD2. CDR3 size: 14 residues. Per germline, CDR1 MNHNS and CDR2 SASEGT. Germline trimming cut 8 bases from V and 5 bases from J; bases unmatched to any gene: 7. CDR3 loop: CASSLAGSHNEQFF. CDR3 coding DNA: TGTGCCAGCTCCCTAGCGGGGAGTCACAATGAGCAGTTCTTC.

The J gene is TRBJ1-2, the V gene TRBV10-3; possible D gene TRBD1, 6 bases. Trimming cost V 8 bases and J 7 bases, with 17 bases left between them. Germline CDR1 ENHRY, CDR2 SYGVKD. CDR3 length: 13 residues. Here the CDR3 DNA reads TGTGCCATCGGATTCGTGGGGGCGGGTGGCTACACCTTC. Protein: CAIGFVGAGGYTF.

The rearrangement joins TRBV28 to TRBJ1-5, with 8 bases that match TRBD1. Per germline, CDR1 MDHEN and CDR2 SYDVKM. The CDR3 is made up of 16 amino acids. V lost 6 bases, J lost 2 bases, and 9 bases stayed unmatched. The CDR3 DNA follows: TGTGCCAGCAGGGGGACAGGTGGGACACGCAATCAGCCCCAGCATTTT. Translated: CASRGTGGTRNQPQHF.